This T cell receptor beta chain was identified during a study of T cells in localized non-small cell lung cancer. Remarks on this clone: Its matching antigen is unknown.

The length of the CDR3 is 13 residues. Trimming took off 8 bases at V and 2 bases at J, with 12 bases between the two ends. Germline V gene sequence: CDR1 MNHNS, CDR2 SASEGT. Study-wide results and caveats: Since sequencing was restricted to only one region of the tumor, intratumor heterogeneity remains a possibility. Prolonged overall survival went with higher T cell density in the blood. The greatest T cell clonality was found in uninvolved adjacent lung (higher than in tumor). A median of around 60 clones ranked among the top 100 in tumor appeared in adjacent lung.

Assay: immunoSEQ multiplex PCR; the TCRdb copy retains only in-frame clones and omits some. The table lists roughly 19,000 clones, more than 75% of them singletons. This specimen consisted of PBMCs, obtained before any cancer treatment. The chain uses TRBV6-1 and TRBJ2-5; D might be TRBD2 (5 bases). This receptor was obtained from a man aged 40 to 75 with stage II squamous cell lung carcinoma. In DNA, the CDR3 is TGTGCCAGCGATCGAGCGGTACAAGAGACCCAGTACTTC. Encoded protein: CASDRAVQETQYF.